A single sample is the source of the 30 T cell receptor beta chains below, sequenced in a study of shared clonotypes between healthy human individuals (TCRdb year 2020). The library was generated by the immunoSEQ multiplex PCR assay. TCRdb mirrors the immuneACCESS table, restricted to in-frame sequences. Some clones are absent from its copies; in checked studies, under half trace to an unresolved V gene, and the reason for the others is unknown. The sample records more than 500,000 clones, roughly 95% of which are singletons. The ten largest account for approximately 0.11% of the sample. CD8 naive samples were CD45RO-negative cells positively selected for CCR7, giving a CD45RA+CCR7+ population that excluded TemRA cells. The sample taken for sequencing was naive CD8+ T cells sorted from blood. The cell subset or site label, read with the paper, signifies: CD45RA+CCR7+. These receptors were collected from a woman younger than 45 in good health.

The rearrangement links TRBV2 to TRBJ2-1; 9 nucleotides align to TRBD2. V shed 3 bases, J shed 6 bases, and the junction held 9 bases outside the gene matches. The CDR3 has 16 residues. Germline V gene sequence: CDR1 SNHLY, CDR2 FYNNEI. CDR3 in amino acids: CASSDPLAGSGNEQFF. Here the CDR3 DNA reads TGTGCCAGCAGTGATCCGCTAGCGGGATCCGGCAATGAGCAGTTCTTC.

The chain is built from TRBV27 and TRBJ1-1; D is possibly TRBD1 (5 bases). The germline gives CDR1 MNHEY, CDR2 SMNVEV (reference sequence). This CDR3 contains 14 residues. Trimming shortened V by 5 bases and J by 4 bases, and 14 bases separated the two germline ends. CDR3 coding DNA: TGTGCCAGCAGTCCATCACCGGGGGTCACTGAAGCTTTCTTT. It yields the protein CASSPSPGVTEAFF.

V usage is TRBV7-3 and J usage is TRBJ1-2; TRBD1 agrees at 10 bases. The junction had 8 bases not matched to a gene; V was cut back by 5 bases and J by 5 bases. Germline V gene data show CDR1 as SGHTA and CDR2 as FQGTGA. The length of the CDR3 is 15 residues. The DNA of the CDR3 is TGTGCCAGCAGCAGCCCGGGACAGGGGATATATGGCTACACCTTC. Its translation is CASSSPGQGIYGYTF.

The chain employs TRBV5-4 and TRBJ2-7, with D possibly matching TRBD2 (7 bases). The V and J ends lost 4 bases and 6 bases respectively, with 20 bases between them. Per the germline V gene, CDR1 is SGHNT and CDR2 is YYREEE (reference sequence). The CDR3 has 15 amino acids. The CDR3, as DNA: TGTGCCAGCAGCATTTCCGGGACGGGGGGCCTCGAGCAGTACTTC. Translating gives CASSISGTGGLEQYF.

The V and J genes are TRBV19 and TRBJ1-1; 9 nucleotides agree with TRBD1. J was trimmed by 6 bases and V by 8 bases; bases with no gene match: 7. The length of the CDR3 is 13 residues. CDR1 and CDR2 (germline): LNHDA, SQIVND (reference sequence). The CDR3: CASWDRVSSEAFF. CDR3 bases: TGTGCCAGTTGGGACAGGGTGAGTTCTGAAGCTTTCTTT. The full variable domain, completed using reference TRBV19 and TRBJ1-1, is DGGITQSPKYLFRKEGQNVTLSCEQNLNHDAMYWYRQDPGQGLRLIYYSQIVNDFQKGDIAEGYSVSREKKESFPLTVTSAQKNPTAFYLCASWDRVSSEAFFGQGTRLTVV.

The CDR3 protein is CASSPRQGSHSPLHF. The CDR3 nucleotides read TGTGCCAGCAGCCCGAGACAGGGGTCTCATTCACCCCTCCACTTT. The chain links TRBV27 to TRBJ1-6; 8 bases are shared with TRBD1. The CDR3 loop spans 15 amino acids. Germline values: CDR1 MNHEY, CDR2 SMNVEV (reference sequence). Unmatched junction bases numbered 9, after V lost 6 bases and J lost 8 bases.

This sequence joins TRBV5-4 and TRBJ2-7; 13 bases fit TRBD2. The ends lost 4 bases at V and 2 bases at J; junction bases unmatched: 6. This CDR3 has 16 amino acids. Germline V gives CDR1 SGHNT, CDR2 YYREEE (reference sequence). Here the CDR3 DNA reads TGTGCCAGCAGCACGGGACTAGCGGGACCGACCTACGAGCAGTACTTC. Translated, it gives CASSTGLAGPTYEQYF. The full variable domain, in which reference TRBV5-4 and TRBJ2-7 provide the parts outside the CDR3, is ETGVTQSPTHLIKTRGQQVTLRCSSQSGHNTVSWYQQALGQGPQFIFQYYREEENGRGNFPPRFSGLQFPNYSSELNVNALELDDSALYLCASSTGLAGPTYEQYFGPGTRLTVT.

The chain has TRBV14 and TRBJ1-2, with D maybe TRBD1 (5 bases). This CDR3 contains 16 residues. V was shortened by 1 base and J by 5 bases, with 17 bases between the two germline ends. Per germline, CDR1 SGHDN and CDR2 FVKESK. The CDR3 loop reads CASSQAQGWSFYGYTF. DNA for the CDR3: TGTGCCAGCAGCCAAGCTCAGGGCTGGAGTTTTTATGGCTACACCTTC.

This chain joins TRBV5-1 and TRBJ2-2; 11 nucleotides align to TRBD1. V dropped 7 bases and J dropped 4; count of bases not matched to a gene: 6. The V gene's germline CDR1 is SGHRS and CDR2 YFSETQ. CDR3 length: 15 residues. CDR3 residues: CASQMDRGLTGELFF. The CDR3 nucleotides are TGCGCCAGCCAAATGGACAGGGGGCTCACCGGGGAGCTGTTTTTT.

This chain links TRBV15 with TRBJ2-5; 13 nucleotides align to TRBD2. Judging by the DNA end, TRBJ2-7 fits better; the J call may be wrong. The CDR3 sequence is 17 residues long. Per the germline V gene, CDR1 is LNHNV and CDR2 is YYDKDF (reference sequence). The CDR3 region is CATSTGLAGAPGYEQYF. CDR3 in DNA: TGTGCCACCAGCACCGGACTAGCGGGAGCCCCAGGGTACGAGCAGTACTTC.

The chain uses TRBV6-5 and TRBJ2-1; 9 nucleotides align to TRBD1. The CDR3 is 13 residues long. The V gene end was trimmed by 8 bases and the J gene end by 5 bases; junction bases not matched to a gene: 4. The germline CDR1 and CDR2 sequences are MNHEY and SVGAGI. The CDR3 loop is CASGQGIDNEQFF. Here the CDR3 DNA reads TGTGCCAGCGGACAGGGGATCGACAATGAGCAGTTCTTC.

This chain connects TRBV5-8 to TRBJ2-1, with 7 nucleotides matching TRBD1. Looked up from germline, CDR1 is SGHTS and CDR2 is YDEGEE. The junction had 4 bases not matched to a gene; V was cut back by 4 bases and J by 9 bases. This CDR3 has 12 amino acids. The CDR3 sequence is CASSLGGLEQFF. In DNA, the CDR3 is TGTGCCAGCAGCCTAGGGGGCCTTGAGCAGTTCTTC.

The chain uses TRBV27 and TRBJ1-2, with D tentatively TRBD1 (5 bases). Germline lookup yields CDR1 MNHEY and CDR2 SMNVEV (reference sequence). The CDR3 is made up of 13 amino acids. The ends were cut back, 5 bases at V and 4 bases at J, with 11 bases in the middle. In DNA, the CDR3 is TGTGCCAGCAGTGCCCGCGACAGCTATGGCTACACCTTC. Translation gives CASSARDSYGYTF.

The chain uses TRBV29-1 and TRBJ2-7; TRBD2 might be the D (6 bases). With 6 bases removed from V and 6 bases from J, the gap between germline ends came to 24 bases. Germline V gives CDR1 SQVTM, CDR2 ANQGSEA. The CDR3 is made up of 15 amino acids. CDR3 amino acids: CSVRDAGGIVGEQYF. Here the CDR3 DNA reads TGCAGCGTCCGGGACGCCGGGGGTATAGTAGGCGAGCAGTACTTC.

The chain employs TRBV27 and TRBJ1-2; possible D gene TRBD1, 5 bases. The V gene lost 0 bases and the J gene lost 6 bases, with 14 bases spanning the gap. The CDR3 extends over 15 amino acids. CDR1 and CDR2 from the germline V gene are MNHEY and SMNVEV (reference sequence). CDR3 DNA: TGTGCCAGCAGTTTATCGTTAGGGGCTGGGAATGGCTACACCTTC. It specifies CASSLSLGAGNGYTF.

The genes are TRBV7-9 and TRBJ1-1, with unresolved D. The CDR3 is made up of 13 amino acids. Per germline, CDR1 SEHNR and CDR2 FQNEAQ (reference sequence). V lost 6 bases to trimming and J lost 7 bases, with 15 bases between them. The CDR3 bases are TGTGCCAGCAGGGCCTGGGGATTCGGTGAAGCTTTCTTT. Translation gives CASRAWGFGEAFF.

J is TRBJ2-5 and V is TRBV5-6; 8 bases line up with TRBD2. The J call could be wrong; TRBJ2-7 is a better fit for the DNA end. CDR1 is SGHDT, CDR2 YYEEEE, per germline. CDR3 length: 16 residues. The DNA for the CDR3 is TGTGCCAGCAGCTTGGCCGGACTAGCACCAGGCTACGAGCAGTACTTC. Protein product: CASSLAGLAPGYEQYF.

V gene TRBV4-1 combines with J gene TRBJ1-6; D uncertain. The CDR3 length is 16 residues. Germline-derived CDR1 and CDR2 are MGHRA and YSYEKL. Trimming pared 3 bases from V and 9 bases from J, leaving 18 bases between. The CDR3 spells CASSQDLWSGSSPLHF. The CDR3 region has the DNA TGCGCCAGCAGCCAGGACCTGTGGTCTGGCAGTTCACCCCTCCACTTT.

This clone was seen a single time. The CDR3 is CASSTGLAGISYNEQFF. Here the CDR3 DNA reads TGTGCCAGCAGTACGGGACTAGCGGGCATCTCCTACAATGAGCAGTTCTTC. The V gene is TRBV28, the J gene TRBJ2-1; 12 positions match TRBD2. Germline V gene sequence: CDR1 MDHEN, CDR2 SYDVKM. With V trimmed by 5 bases and J by 0 bases, 5 bases remained unmatched. This CDR3 comprises 17 residues.

The genes are TRBV7-8 and TRBJ1-4; D ambiguous. This CDR3 has 16 residues. Germline CDR1 reads SGHVS; CDR2 reads FQNEAQ. V lost 5 bases and J 0 bases, leaving 13 bases between the germline ends. The CDR3 DNA follows: TGTGCCAGCAGCCGGAAGCTTGGAGCAACTAATGAAAAACTGTTTTTT. Its translation: CASSRKLGATNEKLFF.

V usage is TRBV5-6 and J usage is TRBJ2-1; 10 bases align to TRBD1. The germline V gene has CDR1 SGHDT and CDR2 YYEEEE. The CDR3 is 15 amino acids. The V gene end was trimmed by 3 bases and the J gene end by 4 bases; junction bases not matched to a gene: 4. The CDR3 DNA follows: TGTGCCAGCAGCTCCGGGACAGGGGTTTACAATGAGCAGTTCTTC. As protein: CASSSGTGVYNEQFF.

This rearrangement joins TRBV2 to TRBJ2-5; D gene unclear. The V gene's germline CDR1 is SNHLY and CDR2 FYNNEI. This CDR3 region has 11 residues. V was cut by 7 bases and J by 2 bases, with 5 bases left in between. The CDR3 protein is CASNGQETQYF. As DNA, the CDR3 is TGTGCCAGCAACGGGCAAGAGACCCAGTACTTC.

The V and J genes are TRBV7-9 and TRBJ2-6, with 7 bases fitting TRBD1. The V gene's germline CDR1 is SEHNR and CDR2 FQNEAQ (reference sequence). The J segment lost 4 bases and the V segment lost 2 bases, leaving 14 bases of the junction unmatched. CDR3 size: 19 residues. CDR3 residues: CASSLRPGQNAPGANVLTF. CDR3 nucleotides: TGTGCCAGCAGCTTAAGGCCGGGACAGAACGCCCCAGGGGCCAACGTCCTGACTTTC. Looking up the rest from reference TRBV7-9 and TRBJ2-6 gives the full variable domain: DTGVSQNPRHKITKRGQNVTFRCDPISEHNRLYWYRQTLGQGPEFLTYFQNEAQLEKSRLLSDRFSAERPKGSFSTLEIQRTEQGDSAMYLCASSLRPGQNAPGANVLTFGAGSRLTVL.

The rearrangement links TRBV27 to TRBJ1-1; a possible D gene is TRBD1 (5 bases). The V and J ends lost 2 bases and 4 bases respectively, with 11 bases between them. The germline CDR1 and CDR2 sequences are MNHEY and SMNVEV (reference sequence). The CDR3 totals 14 residues. DNA of the CDR3: TGTGCCAGCAGTTTAAGGGGTGGGGCCACTGAAGCTTTCTTT. It is translated as CASSLRGGATEAFF.

The genes are TRBV10-1 and TRBJ2-1; D may be TRBD2 (6 bases). CDR1 and CDR2 from the germline V gene are WNHNN and SYGVQD (reference sequence). The V gene lost 4 bases and the J gene lost 7 bases, with 14 bases spanning the gap. The CDR3 extends over 14 amino acids. CDR3 residues: CASSVRELGNEQFF. The CDR3 DNA is TGCGCCAGCAGTGTTCGGGAGTTGGGGAATGAGCAGTTCTTC.

CDR3 nucleotide sequence: TGCGCCAGCACAGCCGCGGTCATCACAGATACGCAGTATTTT. This codes for CASTAAVITDTQYF. This chain joins TRBV4-1 and TRBJ2-3, with no clear D. Germline lookup yields CDR1 MGHRA and CDR2 YSYEKL. Trimming left V 7 bases short and J 2 bases short, with 13 bases between. The CDR3 consists of 14 residues.

V is TRBV27 and J is TRBJ2-7; 10 nucleotides agree with TRBD2. CDR1 and CDR2 (germline): MNHEY, SMNVEV (reference sequence). The V segment lost 6 bases and the J segment 2 bases; nucleotides outside the gene matches: 7. The CDR3 is 15 amino acids. In nucleotides, the CDR3 is TGTGCCAGCAGAAAACTAGCGGGACCTACCTACGAGCAGTACTTC. As protein: CASRKLAGPTYEQYF.

The chain employs TRBV5-5 and TRBJ2-7; no clear D. The CDR3 runs 12 residues. Germline V gene sequence: CDR1 SGHKS, CDR2 YYEKEE (reference sequence). The V end was cut by 6 bases, the J end by 3 bases, with 10 bases between. CDR3 sequence: CASIGSSYEQYF. CDR3 DNA sequence: TGTGCCAGCATCGGGTCCAGCTACGAGCAGTACTTC.

The J gene is TRBJ1-1, the V gene TRBV7-2; a possible D gene is TRBD1 (6 bases). Deletions cut 1 base from V and 3 bases from J, with 15 bases between. There are 16 residues in the CDR3. From germline, CDR1 is SGHTA and CDR2 FQGNSA. CDR3 bases: TGTGCCAGCAGCTTAGAAAACTGGGGGGCGGACACTGAAGCTTTCTTT. It specifies CASSLENWGADTEAFF.

As to this clone: The same CDR3 arises from other DNA sequences in this sample as well. The V and J genes are TRBV29-1 and TRBJ2-7; D unresolved. The CDR3 spans 10 residues. Germline values: CDR1 SQVTM, CDR2 ANQGSEA. V shed 6 bases and J shed 4 bases, with 7 bases lying between them. CDR3 region: CSVGGYEQYF. CDR3 sequence (DNA): TGCAGCGTCGGCGGATACGAGCAGTACTTC.